The subject of this entry is one T cell receptor beta chain. This CDR3 contains 16 residues. CDR1 SEHNR and CDR2 FQNEAQ come from the germline V gene (reference sequence). The junction had 14 bases not matched to a gene; V was cut back by 5 bases and J by 5 bases. The sample originates from a study of blood T cell repertoires in COVID-19. Libraries were prepared by immunoSEQ multiplex PCR; TCRdb keeps only in-frame clonotypes and omits some of them. Of fewer than 150,000 clones in the sample, around 83% are singletons; the top ten hold over 15%. The sequence derives from a man aged 30 to 45 who had recovered from COVID-19. V gene TRBV7-9 combines with J gene TRBJ1-2; the match to TRBD1 covers 7 bases. The sample comprised PBMCs or T cells enriched from blood (not recorded which). The CDR3 protein is CASSLQPETGWYGYTF. Here the CDR3 DNA reads TGTGCCAGCAGCCTACAACCAGAGACAGGGTGGTATGGCTACACCTTC. Filled out from reference TRBV7-9 and TRBJ1-2, the complete variable domain reads DTGVSQNPRHKITKRGQNVTFRCDPISEHNRLYWYRQTLGQGPEFLTYFQNEAQLEKSRLLSDRFSAERPKGSFSTLEIQRTEQGDSAMYLCASSLQPETGWYGYTFGSGTRLTVV.